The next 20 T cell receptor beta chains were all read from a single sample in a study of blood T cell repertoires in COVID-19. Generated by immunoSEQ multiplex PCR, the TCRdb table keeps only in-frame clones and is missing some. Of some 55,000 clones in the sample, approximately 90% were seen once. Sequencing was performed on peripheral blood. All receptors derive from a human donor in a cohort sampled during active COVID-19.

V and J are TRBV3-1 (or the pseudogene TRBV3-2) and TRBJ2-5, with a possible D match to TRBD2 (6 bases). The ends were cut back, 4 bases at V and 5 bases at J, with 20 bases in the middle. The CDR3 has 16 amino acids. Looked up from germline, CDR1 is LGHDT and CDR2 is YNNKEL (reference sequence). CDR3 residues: CASSLTPGSAVETQYF. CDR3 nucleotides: TGTGCCAGCAGCCTCACCCCCGGGAGTGCGGTTGAGACCCAGTACTTC.

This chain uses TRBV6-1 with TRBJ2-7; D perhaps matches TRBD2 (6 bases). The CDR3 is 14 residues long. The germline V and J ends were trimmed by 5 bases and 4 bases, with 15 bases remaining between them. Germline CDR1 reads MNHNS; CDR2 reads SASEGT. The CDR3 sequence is CASSFSGDRYEQYF. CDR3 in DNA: TGTGCCAGCAGTTTCTCGGGGGACCGATACGAGCAGTACTTC.

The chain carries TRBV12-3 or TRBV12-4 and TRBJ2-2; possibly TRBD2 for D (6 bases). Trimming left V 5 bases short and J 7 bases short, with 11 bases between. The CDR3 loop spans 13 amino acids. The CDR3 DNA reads TGTGCCAGCAGTGTACGACTAGGCGGGGAGCTGTTTTTT. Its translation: CASSVRLGGELFF.

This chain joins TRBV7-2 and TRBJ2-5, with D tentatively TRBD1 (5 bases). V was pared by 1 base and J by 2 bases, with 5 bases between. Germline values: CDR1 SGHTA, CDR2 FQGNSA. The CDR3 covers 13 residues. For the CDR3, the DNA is TGTGCCAGCAGCTTAGGGACACAAGAGACCCAGTACTTC. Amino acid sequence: CASSLGTQETQYF.

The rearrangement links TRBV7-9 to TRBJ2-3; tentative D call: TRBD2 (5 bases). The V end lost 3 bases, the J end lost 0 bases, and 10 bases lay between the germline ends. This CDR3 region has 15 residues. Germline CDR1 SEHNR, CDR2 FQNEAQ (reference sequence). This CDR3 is CASSFGGPSTDTQYF. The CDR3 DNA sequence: TGTGCCAGCAGCTTTGGCGGGCCTAGCACAGATACGCAGTATTTT. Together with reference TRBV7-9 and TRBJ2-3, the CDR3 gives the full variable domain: DTGVSQNPRHKITKRGQNVTFRCDPISEHNRLYWYRQTLGQGPEFLTYFQNEAQLEKSRLLSDRFSAERPKGSFSTLEIQRTEQGDSAMYLCASSFGGPSTDTQYFGPGTRLTVL.

CDR3 protein: CASMRGDEGTGANVLTF. CDR3 DNA: TGTGCCAGTATGCGGGGGGATGAGGGGACAGGGGCCAACGTCCTGACTTTC. The rearrangement joins TRBV19 to TRBJ2-6, with 8 bases that match TRBD2. Trimming took 7 bases from V and 4 from J; bases not matched to a gene: 12. Germline lookup yields CDR1 LNHDA and CDR2 SQIVND (reference sequence). The CDR3 runs 17 residues.

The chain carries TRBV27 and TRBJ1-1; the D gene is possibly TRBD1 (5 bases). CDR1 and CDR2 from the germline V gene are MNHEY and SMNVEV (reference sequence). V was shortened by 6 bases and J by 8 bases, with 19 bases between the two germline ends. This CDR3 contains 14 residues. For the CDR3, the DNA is TGTGCCAGCAGCCGACTGAGACAGTTTTCCGAAGCTTTCTTT. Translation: CASSRLRQFSEAFF.

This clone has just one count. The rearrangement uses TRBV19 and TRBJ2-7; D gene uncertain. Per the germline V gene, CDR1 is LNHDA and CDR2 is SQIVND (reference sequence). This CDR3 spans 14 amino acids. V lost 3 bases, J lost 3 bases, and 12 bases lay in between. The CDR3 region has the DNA TGTGCCAGTAGTATGTATGCGGCTGGCTACGAGCAGTACTTC. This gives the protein CASSMYAAGYEQYF.

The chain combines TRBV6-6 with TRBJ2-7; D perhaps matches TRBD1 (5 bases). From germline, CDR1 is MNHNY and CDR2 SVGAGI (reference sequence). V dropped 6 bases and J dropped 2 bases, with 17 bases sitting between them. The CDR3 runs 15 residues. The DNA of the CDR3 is TGTGCCAGCAGACTCGACAGAACAATTACCTACGAGCAGTACTTC. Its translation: CASRLDRTITYEQYF.

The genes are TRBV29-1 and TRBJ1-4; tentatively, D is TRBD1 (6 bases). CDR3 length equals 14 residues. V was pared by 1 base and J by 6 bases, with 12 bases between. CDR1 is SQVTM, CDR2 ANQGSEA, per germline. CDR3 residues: CSVEGQAGDEKLFF. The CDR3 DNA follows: TGCAGCGTTGAAGGACAGGCGGGAGATGAAAAACTGTTTTTT.

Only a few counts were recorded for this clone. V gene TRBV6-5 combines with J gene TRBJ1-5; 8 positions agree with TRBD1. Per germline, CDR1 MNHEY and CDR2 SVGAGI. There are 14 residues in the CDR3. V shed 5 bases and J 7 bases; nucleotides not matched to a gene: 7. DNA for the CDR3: TGTGCCAGCAGTCCGGACAGGGAAGGGCAGCCCCAGCATTTT. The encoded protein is CASSPDREGQPQHF.

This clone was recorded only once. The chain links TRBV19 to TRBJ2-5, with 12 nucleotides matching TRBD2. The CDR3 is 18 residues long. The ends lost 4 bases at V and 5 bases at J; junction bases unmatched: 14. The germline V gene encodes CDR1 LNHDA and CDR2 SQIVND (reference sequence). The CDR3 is CASSRSTRTSGEWETQYF. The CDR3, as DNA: TGTGCCAGTAGTAGATCCACGAGGACTAGCGGGGAGTGGGAGACCCAGTACTTC.

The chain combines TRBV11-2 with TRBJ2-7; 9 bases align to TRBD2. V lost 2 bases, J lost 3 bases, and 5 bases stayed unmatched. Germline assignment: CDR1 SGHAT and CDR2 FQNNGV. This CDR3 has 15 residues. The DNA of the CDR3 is TGTGCCAGCAGCTTACCGGGACTAGCTTTCTACGAGCAGTACGTC. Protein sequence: CASSLPGLAFYEQYV.

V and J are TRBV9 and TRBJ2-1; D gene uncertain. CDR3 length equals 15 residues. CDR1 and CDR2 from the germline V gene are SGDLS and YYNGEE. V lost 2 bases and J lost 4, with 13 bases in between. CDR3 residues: CASSVSNGFYNEQFF. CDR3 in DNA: TGTGCCAGCAGCGTCTCTAACGGGTTTTACAATGAGCAGTTCTTC.

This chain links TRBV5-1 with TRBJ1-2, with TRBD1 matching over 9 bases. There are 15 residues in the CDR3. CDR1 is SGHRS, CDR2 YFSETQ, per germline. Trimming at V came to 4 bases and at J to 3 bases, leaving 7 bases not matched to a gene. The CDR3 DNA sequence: TGCGCCAGCAGCCAAAACAGGGGGCAGGACTATGGCTACACCTTC. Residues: CASSQNRGQDYGYTF.

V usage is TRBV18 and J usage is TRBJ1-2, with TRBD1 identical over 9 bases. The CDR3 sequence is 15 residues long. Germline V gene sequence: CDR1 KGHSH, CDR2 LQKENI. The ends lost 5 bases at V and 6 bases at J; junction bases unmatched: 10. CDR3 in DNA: TGTGCCAGCTCAAGGGACAGGGACTTAGGGAATGGCTACACCTTC. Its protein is CASSRDRDLGNGYTF.

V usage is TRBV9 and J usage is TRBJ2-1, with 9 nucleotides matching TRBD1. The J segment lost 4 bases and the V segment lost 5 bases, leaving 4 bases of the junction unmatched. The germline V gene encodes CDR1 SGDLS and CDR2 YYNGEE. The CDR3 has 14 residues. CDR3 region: CASSTGGGYNEQFF. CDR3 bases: TGTGCCAGCAGTACAGGGGGCGGGTACAATGAGCAGTTCTTC.

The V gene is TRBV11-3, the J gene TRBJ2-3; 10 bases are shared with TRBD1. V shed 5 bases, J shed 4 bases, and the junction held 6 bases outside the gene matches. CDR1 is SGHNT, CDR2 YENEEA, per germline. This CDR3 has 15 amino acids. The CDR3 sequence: CASSRGTGEPDTQYF. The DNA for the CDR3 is TGTGCCAGCAGCCGGGGGACAGGGGAACCAGATACGCAGTATTTT.

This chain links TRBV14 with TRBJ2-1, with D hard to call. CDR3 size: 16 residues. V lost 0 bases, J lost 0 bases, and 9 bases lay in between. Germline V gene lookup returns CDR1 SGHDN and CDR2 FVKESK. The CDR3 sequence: CASSQDAVSSYNEQFF. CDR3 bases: TGTGCCAGCAGCCAAGATGCGGTGAGCTCCTACAATGAGCAGTTCTTC.

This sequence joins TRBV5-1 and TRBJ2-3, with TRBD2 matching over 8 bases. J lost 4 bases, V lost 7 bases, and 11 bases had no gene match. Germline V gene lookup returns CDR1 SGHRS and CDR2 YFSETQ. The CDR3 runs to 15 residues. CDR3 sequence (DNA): TGCGCCAGCTACCTAGCGGGTGATAAGGCAGATACGCAGTATTTT. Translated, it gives CASYLAGDKADTQYF.